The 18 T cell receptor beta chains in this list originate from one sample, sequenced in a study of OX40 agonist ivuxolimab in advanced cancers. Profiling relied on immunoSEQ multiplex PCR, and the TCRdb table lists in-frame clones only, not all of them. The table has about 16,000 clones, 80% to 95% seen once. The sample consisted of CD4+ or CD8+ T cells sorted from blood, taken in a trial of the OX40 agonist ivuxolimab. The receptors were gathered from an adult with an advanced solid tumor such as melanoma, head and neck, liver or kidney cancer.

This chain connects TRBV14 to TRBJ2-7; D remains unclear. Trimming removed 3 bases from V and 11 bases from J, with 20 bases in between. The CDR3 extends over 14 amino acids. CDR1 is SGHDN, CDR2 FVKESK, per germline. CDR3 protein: CASSQGWQAQPKYF. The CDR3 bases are TGTGCCAGCAGCCAGGGATGGCAGGCCCAACCCAAGTACTTC.

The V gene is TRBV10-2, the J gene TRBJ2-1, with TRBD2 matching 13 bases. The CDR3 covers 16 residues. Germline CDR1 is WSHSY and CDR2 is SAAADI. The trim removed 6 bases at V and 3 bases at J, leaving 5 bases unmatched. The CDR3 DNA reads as TGCGCCAGCAGGGAGGGACTAGCGGGGATCTACAATGAGCAGTTCTTC. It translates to CASREGLAGIYNEQFF.

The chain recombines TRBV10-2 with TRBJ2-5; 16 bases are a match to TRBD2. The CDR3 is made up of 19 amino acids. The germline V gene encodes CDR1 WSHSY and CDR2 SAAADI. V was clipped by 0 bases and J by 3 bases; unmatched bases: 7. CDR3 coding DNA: TGCGCCAGCAGTGAGTCGTTTTGGGGGACTAGCGGGAGGGAAGAGACCCAGTACTTC. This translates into CASSESFWGTSGREETQYF.

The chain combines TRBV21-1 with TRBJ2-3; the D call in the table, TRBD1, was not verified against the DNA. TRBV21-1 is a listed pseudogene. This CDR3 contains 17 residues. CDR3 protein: CASSTKRGDSPTDTQYF. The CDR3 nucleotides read TGTGCCAGCAGCACAAAAAGGGGGGACAGTCCCACAGATACGCAGTATTTT.

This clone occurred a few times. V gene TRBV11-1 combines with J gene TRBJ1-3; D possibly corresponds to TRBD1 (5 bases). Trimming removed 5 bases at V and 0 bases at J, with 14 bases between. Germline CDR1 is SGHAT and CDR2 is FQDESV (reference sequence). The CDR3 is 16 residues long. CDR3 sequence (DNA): TGTGCCAGCAGCCAAACGACGGGGGGCTCTGGAAACACCATATATTTT. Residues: CASSQTTGGSGNTIYF.

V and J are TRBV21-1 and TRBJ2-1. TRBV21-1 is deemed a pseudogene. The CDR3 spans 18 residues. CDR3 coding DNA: TGTGCCAGGACAGCCCCTGCGAGGGAGCAGCCCCCCTACAATGAGCAGTTCTTC. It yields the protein CARTAPAREQPPYNEQFF.

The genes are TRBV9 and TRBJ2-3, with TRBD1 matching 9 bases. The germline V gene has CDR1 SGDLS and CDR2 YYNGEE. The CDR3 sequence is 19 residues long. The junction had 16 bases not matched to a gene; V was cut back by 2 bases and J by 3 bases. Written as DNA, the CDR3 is TGTGCCAGCAGCGTCAGAGTTTTAGAGGACAGGGGTTCTACAGATACGCAGTATTTT. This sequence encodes CASSVRVLEDRGSTDTQYF.

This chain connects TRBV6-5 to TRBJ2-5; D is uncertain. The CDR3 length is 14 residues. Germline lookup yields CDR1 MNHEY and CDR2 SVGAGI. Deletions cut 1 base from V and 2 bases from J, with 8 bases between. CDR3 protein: CASSYLAPQETQYF. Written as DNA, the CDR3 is TGTGCCAGCAGTTACTTGGCCCCACAAGAGACCCAGTACTTC.

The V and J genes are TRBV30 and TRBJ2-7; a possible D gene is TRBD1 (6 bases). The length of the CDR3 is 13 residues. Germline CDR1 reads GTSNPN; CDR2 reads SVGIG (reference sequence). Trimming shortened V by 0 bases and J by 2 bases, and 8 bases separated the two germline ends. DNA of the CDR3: TGTGCCTGGAGTGTACAGGGAACCTACGAGCAGTACTTC. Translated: CAWSVQGTYEQYF.

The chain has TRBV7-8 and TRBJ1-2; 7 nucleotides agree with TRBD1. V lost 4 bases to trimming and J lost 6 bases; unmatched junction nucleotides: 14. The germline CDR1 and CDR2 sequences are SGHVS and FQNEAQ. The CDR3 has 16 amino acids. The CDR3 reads CASSSTLTGARHGYTF. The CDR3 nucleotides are TGTGCCAGCAGCTCGACCTTAACAGGGGCCCGGCATGGCTACACCTTC.

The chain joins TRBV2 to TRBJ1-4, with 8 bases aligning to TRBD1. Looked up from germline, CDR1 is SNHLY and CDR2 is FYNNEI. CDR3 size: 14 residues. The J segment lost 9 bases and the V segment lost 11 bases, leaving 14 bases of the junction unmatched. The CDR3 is CAVQLTGEIQKLFF. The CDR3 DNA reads TGTGCCGTACAATTGACAGGGGAAATACAAAAACTGTTTTTT. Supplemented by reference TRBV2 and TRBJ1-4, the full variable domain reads EPEVTQTPSHQVTQMGQEVILRCVPISNHLYFYWYRQILGQKVEFLVSFYNNEISEKSEIFDDQFSVERPDGSNFTLKIRSTKLEDSAMYFCAVQLTGEIQKLFFGSGTQLSVL.

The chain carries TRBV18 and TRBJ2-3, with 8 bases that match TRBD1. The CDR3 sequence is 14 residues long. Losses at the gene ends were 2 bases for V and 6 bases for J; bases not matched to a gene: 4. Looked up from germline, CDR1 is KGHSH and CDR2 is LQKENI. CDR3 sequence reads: CASSPSRGRDTQYF. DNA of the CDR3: TGTGCCAGCTCACCATCCAGGGGGCGGGATACGCAGTATTTT.

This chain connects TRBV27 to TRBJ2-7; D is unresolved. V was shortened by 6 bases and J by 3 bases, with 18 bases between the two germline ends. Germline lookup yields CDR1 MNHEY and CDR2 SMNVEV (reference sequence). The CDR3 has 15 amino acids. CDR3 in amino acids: CASSPASESIYEQYF. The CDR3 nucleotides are TGTGCCAGCAGCCCCGCCTCGGAAAGCATCTACGAGCAGTACTTC.

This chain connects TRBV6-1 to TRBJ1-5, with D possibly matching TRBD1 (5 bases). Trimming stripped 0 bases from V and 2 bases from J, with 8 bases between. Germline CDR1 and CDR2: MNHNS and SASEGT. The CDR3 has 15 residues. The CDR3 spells CASSEATAGNQPQHF. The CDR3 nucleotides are TGTGCCAGCAGTGAAGCGACAGCGGGCAATCAGCCCCAGCATTTT.

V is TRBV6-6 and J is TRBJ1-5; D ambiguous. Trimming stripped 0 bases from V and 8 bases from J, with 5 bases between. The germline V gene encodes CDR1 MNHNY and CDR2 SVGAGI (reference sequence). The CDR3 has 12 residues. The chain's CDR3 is CASSYSGEPQHF. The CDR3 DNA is TGTGCCAGCAGTTACTCCGGGGAGCCCCAGCATTTT.

This chain's CDR3 is CASSLGRIYGYTF. CDR3 coding DNA: TGTGCCAGCAGCTTAGGACGGATCTATGGCTACACCTTC. The chain combines TRBV7-9 with TRBJ1-2; no clear D gene. The CDR3 is 13 amino acids. Germline V gene lookup returns CDR1 SEHNR and CDR2 FQNEAQ (reference sequence). Trimming shortened V by 1 base and J by 4 bases, and 7 bases separated the two germline ends.

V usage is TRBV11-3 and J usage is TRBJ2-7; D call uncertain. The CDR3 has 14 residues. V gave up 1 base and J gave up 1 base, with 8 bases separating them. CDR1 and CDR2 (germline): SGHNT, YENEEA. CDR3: CASSLGFQSYEQYF. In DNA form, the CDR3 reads TGTGCCAGCAGCTTAGGGTTCCAGTCCTACGAGCAGTACTTC.

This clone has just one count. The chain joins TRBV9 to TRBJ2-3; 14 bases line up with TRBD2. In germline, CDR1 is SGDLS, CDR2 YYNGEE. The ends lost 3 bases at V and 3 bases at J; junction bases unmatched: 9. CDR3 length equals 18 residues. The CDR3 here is CASSATSGRAYGTDTQYF. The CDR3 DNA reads TGTGCCAGCAGCGCGACTAGCGGGAGGGCCTATGGTACAGATACGCAGTATTTT.